The entry below describes one T cell receptor (beta chain). Its antigen remains unknown. These data come from a study of shared clonotypes between healthy human individuals. Study details: A donor's plate count was three for CD4 naive and three for CD4 memory; CD8 naive had two and CD8 memory one. Study-wide results and limits: The sharing of approximately 4.6% of naive CD4 clonotypes was seen across several donors.

Some clones are missing from TCRdb's copy, which holds only in-frame ones; the method was immunoSEQ multiplex PCR. The sample shows roughly 2.2 million clones, 85% to 95% of them seen only once. The study drew its donors from healthy HIV-negative adults without recent acute infections or vaccinations. The CDR3 consists of 12 residues. In germline, CDR1 is SGHAT, CDR2 FQDESV (reference sequence). V gave up 0 bases and J gave up 13 bases, with 13 bases separating them. The chain uses TRBV11-1 and TRBJ2-7; D gene uncertain. The sequenced sample was naive CD4+ T cells from PBMCs. Subset reported: CD45RA+ positively selected. The receptor comes from a man in his late teens or twenties in good health. Some clones in this sample may be carry-over from other donors' samples. CDR3 in amino acids: CASSLAGRALYF. The CDR3, as DNA: TGTGCCAGCAGCTTAGCCGGACGAGCCTTATACTTC. Looking up the rest from reference TRBV11-1 and TRBJ2-7 gives the full variable domain: EAEVAQSPRYKITEKSQAVAFWCDPISGHATLYWYRQILGQGPELLVQFQDESVVDDSQLPKDRFSAERLKGVDSTLKIQPAELGDSAMYLCASSLAGRALYFGPGTRLTVT.